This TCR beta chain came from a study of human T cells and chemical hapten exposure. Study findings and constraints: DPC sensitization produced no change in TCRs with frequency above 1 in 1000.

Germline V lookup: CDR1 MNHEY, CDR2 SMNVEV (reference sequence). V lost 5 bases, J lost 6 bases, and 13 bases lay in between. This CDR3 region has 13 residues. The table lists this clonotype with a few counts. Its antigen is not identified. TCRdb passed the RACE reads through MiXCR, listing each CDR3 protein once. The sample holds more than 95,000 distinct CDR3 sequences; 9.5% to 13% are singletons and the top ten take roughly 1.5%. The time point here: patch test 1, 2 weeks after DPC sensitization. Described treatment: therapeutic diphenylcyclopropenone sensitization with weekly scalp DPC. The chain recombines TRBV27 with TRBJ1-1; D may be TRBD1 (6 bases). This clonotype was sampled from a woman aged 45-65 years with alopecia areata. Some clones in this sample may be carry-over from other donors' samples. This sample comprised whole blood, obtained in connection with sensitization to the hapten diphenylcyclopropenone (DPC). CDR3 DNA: TGTGCCAGCAGTACGACAGGATGGGCTGAAGCTTTCTTT. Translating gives CASSTTGWAEAFF.